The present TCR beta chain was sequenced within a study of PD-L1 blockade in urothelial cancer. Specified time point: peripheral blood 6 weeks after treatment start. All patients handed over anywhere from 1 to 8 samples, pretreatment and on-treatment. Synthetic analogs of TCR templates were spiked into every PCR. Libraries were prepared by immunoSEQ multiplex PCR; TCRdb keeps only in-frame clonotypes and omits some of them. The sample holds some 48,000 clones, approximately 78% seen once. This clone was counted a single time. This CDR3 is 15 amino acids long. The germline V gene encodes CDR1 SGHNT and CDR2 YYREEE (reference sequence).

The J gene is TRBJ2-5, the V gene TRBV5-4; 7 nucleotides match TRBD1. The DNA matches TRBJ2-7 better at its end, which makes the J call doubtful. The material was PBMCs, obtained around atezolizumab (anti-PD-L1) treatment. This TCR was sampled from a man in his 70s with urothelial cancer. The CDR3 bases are TGTGCCAGCAGCGCGGCCGGGACAGAAGTACACGAGCAGTACTTC. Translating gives CASSAAGTEVHEQYF.